Included here is one TCR beta chain sequence, with context. Its antigen is currently unknown. These data originate in a study of cytomegalovirus exposure and HLA in healthy donors. For the study at large: The roughly 120 validation repertoires, a later analysis reported, used the same platform as the 666 first-cohort repertoires.

Profiling relied on immunoSEQ multiplex PCR, and the TCRdb table lists in-frame clones only, not all of them. The sample has roughly 170,000 clones; about 86% are singletons. Study outcomes and limitations: Rare TCR sequences predominated, though certain public TCRs were found in many donors.

This TCR was recovered from a woman between 18 and 29 years old in good health and CMV-seropositive. The source material was PBMCs.

CDR3 sequence (DNA): TGTGCCAGCTCACAAAGGGACAGGGGAACCTACGAGCAGTACTTC. Amino acid sequence: CASSQRDRGTYEQYF. J is TRBJ2-7 and V is TRBV18; 10 bases align to TRBD1. Germline V lookup: CDR1 KGHSH, CDR2 LQKENI. The CDR3 is 15 residues long. Trimming took 4 bases from V and 2 from J; bases not matched to a gene: 5.